This T cell receptor beta chain was documented in a study of T cell responses to AZD1222 COVID-19 vaccine. Study-wide points: Donors were chiefly white British, with a greater number of females, and clonal diversity was perhaps underestimated. Repertoire samples came only from after the peak T cell response. Along spike, vaccine-associated CD4 TCRs were found throughout, with dominance at 160-218 and 743-854.

The repertoire was sequenced with immunoSEQ multiplex PCR; TCRdb's copy has only in-frame clones and lacks some. The table lists roughly 190,000 clones, approximately 90% of them singletons. This CDR3 comprises 16 residues. Germline trimming cut 5 bases from V and 1 base from J; bases unmatched to any gene: 4. CDR1 is SSHAT and CDR2 is FNYEAQ in the germline V gene (reference sequence). With respect to this clone: Antigen unknown.

The clonotype was recovered from an adult who received the MenACWY meningococcal vaccine as a control. The chain employs TRBV7-7 and TRBJ2-2, with TRBD2 matching over 10 bases. The input for sequencing was peripheral blood, taken 28 days after the second dose of the MenACWY control vaccine. The CDR3 sequence: CASSHRTSGNTGELFF. The DNA for the CDR3 is TGTGCCAGCAGCCATCGGACTAGCGGGAACACCGGGGAGCTGTTTTTT.